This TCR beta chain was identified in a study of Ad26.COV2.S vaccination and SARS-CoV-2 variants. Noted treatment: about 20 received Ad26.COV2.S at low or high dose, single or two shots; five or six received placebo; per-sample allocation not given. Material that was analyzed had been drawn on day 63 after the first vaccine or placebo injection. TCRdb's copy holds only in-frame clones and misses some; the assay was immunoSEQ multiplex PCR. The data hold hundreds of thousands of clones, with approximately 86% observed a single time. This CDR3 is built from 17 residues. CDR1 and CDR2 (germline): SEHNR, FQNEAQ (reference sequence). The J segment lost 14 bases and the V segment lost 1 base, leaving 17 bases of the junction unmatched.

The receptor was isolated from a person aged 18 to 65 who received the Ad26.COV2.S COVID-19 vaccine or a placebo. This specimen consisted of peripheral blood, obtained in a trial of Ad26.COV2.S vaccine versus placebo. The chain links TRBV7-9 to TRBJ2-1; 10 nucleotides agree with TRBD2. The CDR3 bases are TGTGCCAGCAGCTTAGGCCCTAGCGGGAGCGGTATCGCCCGGAAGTTCTTC. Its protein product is CASSLGPSGSGIARKFF. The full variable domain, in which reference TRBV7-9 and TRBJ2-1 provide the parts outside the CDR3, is DTGVSQNPRHKITKRGQNVTFRCDPISEHNRLYWYRQTLGQGPEFLTYFQNEAQLEKSRLLSDRFSAERPKGSFSTLEIQRTEQGDSAMYLCASSLGPSGSGIARKFFGPGTRLTVL.